This T cell receptor beta chain is from a study of blood T cell repertoires in COVID-19. The CDR3 covers 15 residues. Trimming at V came to 3 bases and at J to 6 bases, leaving 8 bases not matched to a gene. CDR1 is SGHAT and CDR2 is FQNNGV in the germline V gene. TCRdb keeps only in-frame clones here, not all; method: immunoSEQ multiplex PCR. The data show some 150,000 clones, almost 80% seen once. The chain has TRBV11-2 and TRBJ2-7, with 10 positions matching TRBD1. The sequenced sample consisted of peripheral blood. The clonotype originates from a man aged 45-60 years with active or convalescent COVID-19. CDR3 protein: CASSFRRQGASEQYF. In DNA, the CDR3 is TGTGCCAGCAGCTTTCGCCGACAGGGGGCAAGCGAGCAGTACTTC. Variable domain in full (rest from reference TRBV11-2 and TRBJ2-7): EAGVAQSPRYKIIEKRQSVAFWCNPISGHATLYWYQQILGQGPKLLIQFQNNGVVDDSQLPKDRFSAERLKGVDSTLKIQPAKLEDSAVYLCASSFRRQGASEQYFGPGTRLTVT.